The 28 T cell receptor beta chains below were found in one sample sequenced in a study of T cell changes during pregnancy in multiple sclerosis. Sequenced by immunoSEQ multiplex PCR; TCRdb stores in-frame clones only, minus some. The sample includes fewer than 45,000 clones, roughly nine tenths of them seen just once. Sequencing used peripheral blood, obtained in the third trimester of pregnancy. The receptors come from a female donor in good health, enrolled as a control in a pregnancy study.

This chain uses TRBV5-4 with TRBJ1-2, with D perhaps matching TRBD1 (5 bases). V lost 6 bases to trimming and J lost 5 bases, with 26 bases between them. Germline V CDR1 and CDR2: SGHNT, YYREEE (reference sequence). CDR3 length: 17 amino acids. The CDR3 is CASTDKQATEALYGYTF. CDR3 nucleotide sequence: TGTGCCAGCACCGACAAACAGGCCACAGAGGCACTTTATGGCTACACCTTC.

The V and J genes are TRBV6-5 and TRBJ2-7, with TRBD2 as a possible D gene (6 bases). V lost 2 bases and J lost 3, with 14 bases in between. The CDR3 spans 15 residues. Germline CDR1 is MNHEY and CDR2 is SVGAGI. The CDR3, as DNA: TGTGCCAGCAGTTACGCGGCTAGCGAGGGCTACGAGCAGTACTTC. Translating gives CASSYAASEGYEQYF.

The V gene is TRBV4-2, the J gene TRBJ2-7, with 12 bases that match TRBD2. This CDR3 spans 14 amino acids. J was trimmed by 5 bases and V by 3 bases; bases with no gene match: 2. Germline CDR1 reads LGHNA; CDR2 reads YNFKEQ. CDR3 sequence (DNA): TGTGCCAGCAGCCAGGGACTAGCGGGCGACGAGCAGTACTTC. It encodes CASSQGLAGDEQYF.

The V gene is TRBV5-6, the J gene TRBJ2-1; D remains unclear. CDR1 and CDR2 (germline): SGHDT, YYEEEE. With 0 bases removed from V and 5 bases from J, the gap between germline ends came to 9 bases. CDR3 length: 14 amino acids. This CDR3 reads CASSLDWLNNEQFF. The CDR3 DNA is TGTGCCAGCAGCTTGGACTGGTTAAACAATGAGCAGTTCTTC.

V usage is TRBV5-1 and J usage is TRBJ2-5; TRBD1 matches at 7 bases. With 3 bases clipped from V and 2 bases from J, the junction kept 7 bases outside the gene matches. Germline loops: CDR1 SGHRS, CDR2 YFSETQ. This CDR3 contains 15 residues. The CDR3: CASSSGQSLQETQYF. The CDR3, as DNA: TGCGCCAGCAGCTCGGGACAGAGCCTTCAAGAGACCCAGTACTTC.

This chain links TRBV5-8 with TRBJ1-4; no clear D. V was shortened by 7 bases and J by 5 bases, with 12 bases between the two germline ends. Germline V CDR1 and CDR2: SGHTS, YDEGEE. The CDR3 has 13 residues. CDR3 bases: TGTGCCAGCTCCGAAGGGAGGAATGAAAAACTGTTTTTT. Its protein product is CASSEGRNEKLFF.

This CDR3 is CASSIRTGREQPQHF. The CDR3 bases are TGTGCCAGCAGTATCCGGACAGGGCGGGAACAGCCCCAGCATTTT. The chain recombines TRBV27 with TRBJ1-5; 8 nucleotides align to TRBD1. CDR1 and CDR2 (germline): MNHEY, SMNVEV (reference sequence). The CDR3 has 15 residues. Trimming took 5 bases from V and 7 from J; bases not matched to a gene: 10.

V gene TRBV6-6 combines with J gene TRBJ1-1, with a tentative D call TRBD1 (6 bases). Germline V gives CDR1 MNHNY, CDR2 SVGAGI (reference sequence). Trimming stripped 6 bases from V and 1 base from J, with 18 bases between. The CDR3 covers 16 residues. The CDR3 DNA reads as TGTGCCAGCAGGACGGGGGCCGCGGGGGGGAACACTGAAGCTTTCTTT. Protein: CASRTGAAGGNTEAFF.

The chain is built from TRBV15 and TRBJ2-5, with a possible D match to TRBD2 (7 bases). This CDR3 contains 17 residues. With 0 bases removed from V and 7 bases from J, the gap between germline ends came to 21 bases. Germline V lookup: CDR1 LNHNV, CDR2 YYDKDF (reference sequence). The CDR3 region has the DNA TGTGCCACCAGCAGAGATCCTACAGGGAGGGGAATGGGGACCCAGTACTTC. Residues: CATSRDPTGRGMGTQYF.

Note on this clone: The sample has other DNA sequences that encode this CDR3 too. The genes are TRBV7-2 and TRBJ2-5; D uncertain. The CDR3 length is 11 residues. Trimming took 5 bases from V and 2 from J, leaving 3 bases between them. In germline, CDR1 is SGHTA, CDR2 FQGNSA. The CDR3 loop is CASSPQETQYF. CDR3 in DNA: TGTGCCAGCAGCCCACAAGAGACCCAGTACTTC.

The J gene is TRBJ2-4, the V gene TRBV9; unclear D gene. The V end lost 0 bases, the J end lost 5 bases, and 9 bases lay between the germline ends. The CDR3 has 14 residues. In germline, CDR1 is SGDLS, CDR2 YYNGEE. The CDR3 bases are TGTGCCAGCAGCGTAGGCCTAGGAGAAAACATTCAGTACTTC. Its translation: CASSVGLGENIQYF. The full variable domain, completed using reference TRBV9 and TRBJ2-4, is DSGVTQTPKHLITATGQRVTLRCSPRSGDLSVYWYQQSLDQGLQFLIQYYNGEERAKGNILERFSAQQFPDLHSELNLSSLELGDSALYFCASSVGLGENIQYFGAGTRLSVL.

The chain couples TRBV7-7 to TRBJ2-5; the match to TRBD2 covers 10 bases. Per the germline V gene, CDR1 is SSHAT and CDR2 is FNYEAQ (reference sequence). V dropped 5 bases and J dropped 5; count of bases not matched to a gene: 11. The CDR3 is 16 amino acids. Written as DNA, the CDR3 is TGTGCCAGCAGCCCGCACCCTCTAGCGGGGGTGGAGACCCAGTACTTC. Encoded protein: CASSPHPLAGVETQYF.

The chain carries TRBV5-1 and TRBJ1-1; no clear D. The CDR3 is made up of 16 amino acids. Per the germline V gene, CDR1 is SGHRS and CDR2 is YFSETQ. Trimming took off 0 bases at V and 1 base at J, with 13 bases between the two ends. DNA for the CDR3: TGCGCCAGCAGCTTGGCCCTCAGACATCCGAACACTGAAGCTTTCTTT. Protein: CASSLALRHPNTEAFF. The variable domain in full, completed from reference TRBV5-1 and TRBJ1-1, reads KAGVTQTPRYLIKTRGQQVTLSCSPISGHRSVSWYQQTPGQGLQFLFEYFSETQRNKGNFPGRFSGRQFSNSRSEMNVSTLELGDSALYLCASSLALRHPNTEAFFGQGTRLTVV.

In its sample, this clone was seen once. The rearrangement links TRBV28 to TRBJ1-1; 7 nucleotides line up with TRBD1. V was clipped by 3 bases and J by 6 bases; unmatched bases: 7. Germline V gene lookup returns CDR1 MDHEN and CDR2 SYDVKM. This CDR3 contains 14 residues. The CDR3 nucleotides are TGTGCCAGCAGTTTTGAGGGGGCGAGGGCTGAAGCTTTCTTT. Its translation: CASSFEGARAEAFF.

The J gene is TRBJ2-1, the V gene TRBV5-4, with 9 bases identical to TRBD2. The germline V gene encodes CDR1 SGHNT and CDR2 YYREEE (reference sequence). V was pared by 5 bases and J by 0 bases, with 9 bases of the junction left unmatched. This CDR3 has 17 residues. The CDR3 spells CASRGGGRAFSYNEQFF. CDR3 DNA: TGTGCCAGCAGAGGAGGCGGGAGGGCCTTCTCCTACAATGAGCAGTTCTTC. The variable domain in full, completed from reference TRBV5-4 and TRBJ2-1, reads ETGVTQSPTHLIKTRGQQVTLRCSSQSGHNTVSWYQQALGQGPQFIFQYYREEENGRGNFPPRFSGLQFPNYSSELNVNALELDDSALYLCASRGGGRAFSYNEQFFGPGTRLTVL.

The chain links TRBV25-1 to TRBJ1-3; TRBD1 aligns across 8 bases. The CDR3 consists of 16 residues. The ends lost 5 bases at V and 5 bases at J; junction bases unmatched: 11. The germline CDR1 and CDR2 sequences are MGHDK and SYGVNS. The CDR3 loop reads CASSTDDRGFRNTIYF. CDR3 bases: TGTGCCAGCAGTACCGACGACAGGGGATTTCGAAACACCATATATTTT.

CDR3 in DNA: TGTGCCAGCAGTTTGATAAGGGGGCCCCAAGAGACCCAGTACTTC. It is translated as CASSLIRGPQETQYF. The V call is TRBV27, the J call TRBJ2-5, with 7 bases lining up with TRBD1. The trim removed 3 bases at V and 1 base at J, leaving 5 bases unmatched. This CDR3 has 15 residues. CDR1 is MNHEY and CDR2 is SMNVEV in the germline V gene (reference sequence).

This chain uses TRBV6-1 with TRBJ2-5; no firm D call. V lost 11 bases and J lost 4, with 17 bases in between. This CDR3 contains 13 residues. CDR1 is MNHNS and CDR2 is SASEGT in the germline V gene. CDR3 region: CAGNDGWRETQYF. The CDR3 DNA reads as TGTGCCGGAAACGACGGGTGGCGAGAGACCCAGTACTTC.

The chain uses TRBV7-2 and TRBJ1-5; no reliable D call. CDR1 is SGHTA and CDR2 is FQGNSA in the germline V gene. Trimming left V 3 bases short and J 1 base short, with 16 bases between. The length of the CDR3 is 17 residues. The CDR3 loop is CASSFHGRGGSNQPQHF. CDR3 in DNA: TGTGCCAGCAGCTTCCACGGACGGGGAGGCAGCAATCAGCCCCAGCATTTT.

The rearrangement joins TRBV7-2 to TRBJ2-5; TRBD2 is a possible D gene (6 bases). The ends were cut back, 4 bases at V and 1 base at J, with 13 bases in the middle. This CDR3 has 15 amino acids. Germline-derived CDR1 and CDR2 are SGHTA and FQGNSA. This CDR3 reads CASSSPSGLQETQYF. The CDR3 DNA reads TGTGCCAGCAGCTCCCCGAGCGGGCTCCAAGAGACCCAGTACTTC.

Here the CDR3 reads CASSFYRGGYGPQHF. Written as DNA, the CDR3 is TGTGCCAGCAGTTTCTACAGGGGAGGTTACGGGCCCCAGCATTTT. The J gene is TRBJ1-5, the V gene TRBV28; 7 nucleotides agree with TRBD1. J gave up 9 bases and V 3 bases, and 11 bases lay outside the gene matches. In germline, CDR1 is MDHEN, CDR2 SYDVKM. The CDR3 runs 15 residues.

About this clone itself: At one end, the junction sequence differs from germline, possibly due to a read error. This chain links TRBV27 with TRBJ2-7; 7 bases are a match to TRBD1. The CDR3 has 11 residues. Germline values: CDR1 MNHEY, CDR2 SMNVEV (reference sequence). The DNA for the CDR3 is TGTGCCAGCAGTCTGACAGGGACCCTTTTCTTC. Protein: CASSLTGTLFF.

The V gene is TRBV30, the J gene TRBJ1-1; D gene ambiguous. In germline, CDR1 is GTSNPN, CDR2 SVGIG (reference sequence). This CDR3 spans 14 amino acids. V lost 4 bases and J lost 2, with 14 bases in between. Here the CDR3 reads CAWTLGQPNTEAFF. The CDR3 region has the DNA TGTGCCTGGACCCTTGGGCAGCCCAACACTGAAGCTTTCTTT.

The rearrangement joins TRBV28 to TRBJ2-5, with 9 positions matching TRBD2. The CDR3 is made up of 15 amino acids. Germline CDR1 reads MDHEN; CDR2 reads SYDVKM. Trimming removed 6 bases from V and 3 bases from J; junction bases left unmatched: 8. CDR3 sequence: CASRINLAGKETQYF. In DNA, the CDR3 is TGTGCCAGCAGGATAAACCTAGCGGGAAAAGAGACCCAGTACTTC.

In nucleotides, the CDR3 is TGTGCCAGTAGCCGACAGTTCAGCAATCAGCCCCAGCATTTT. Protein product: CASSRQFSNQPQHF. The rearrangement joins TRBV19 to TRBJ1-5, with a possible D match to TRBD1 (5 bases). Trimming left V 6 bases short and J 1 base short, with 10 bases between. CDR1 LNHDA and CDR2 SQIVND come from the germline V gene (reference sequence). The CDR3 has 14 residues.

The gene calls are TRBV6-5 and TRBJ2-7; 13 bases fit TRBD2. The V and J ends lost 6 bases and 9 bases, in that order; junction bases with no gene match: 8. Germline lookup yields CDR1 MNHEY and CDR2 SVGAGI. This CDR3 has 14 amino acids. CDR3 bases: TGTGCCAGCAGCCGAAGGACTAGCGGGAGTTGGCAGTACTTC. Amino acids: CASSRRTSGSWQYF.

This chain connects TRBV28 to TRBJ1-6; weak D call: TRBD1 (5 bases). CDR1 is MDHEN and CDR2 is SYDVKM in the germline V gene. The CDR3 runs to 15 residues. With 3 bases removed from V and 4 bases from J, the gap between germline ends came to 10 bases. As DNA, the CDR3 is TGTGCCAGCAGTTTCAGCACAGGTTATAATTCACCCCTCCACTTT. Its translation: CASSFSTGYNSPLHF.

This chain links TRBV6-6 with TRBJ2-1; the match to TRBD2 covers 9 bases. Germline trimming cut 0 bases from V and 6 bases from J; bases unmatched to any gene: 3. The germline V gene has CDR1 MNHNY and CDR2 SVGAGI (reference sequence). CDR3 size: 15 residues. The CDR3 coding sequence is TGTGCCAGCAGTTACTCGACTAGCGGAACCAATGAGCAGTTCTTC. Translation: CASSYSTSGTNEQFF.